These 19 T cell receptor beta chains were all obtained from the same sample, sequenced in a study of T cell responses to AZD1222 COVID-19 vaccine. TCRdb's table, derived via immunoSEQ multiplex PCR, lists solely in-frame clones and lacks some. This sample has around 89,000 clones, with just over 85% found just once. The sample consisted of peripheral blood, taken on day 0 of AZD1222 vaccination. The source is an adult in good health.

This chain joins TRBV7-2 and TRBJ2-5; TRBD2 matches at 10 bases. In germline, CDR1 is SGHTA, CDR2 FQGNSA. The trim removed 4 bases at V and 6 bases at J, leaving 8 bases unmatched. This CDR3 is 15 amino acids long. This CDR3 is CASSSQRGGIKTQYF. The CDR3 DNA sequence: TGTGCCAGCAGCTCCCAGCGGGGGGGCATAAAGACCCAGTACTTC. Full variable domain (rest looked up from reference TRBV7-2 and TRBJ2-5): GAGVSQSPSNKVTEKGKDVELRCDPISGHTALYWYRQSLGQGLEFLIYFQGNSAPDKSGLPSDRFSAERTGGSVSTLTIQRTQQEDSAVYLCASSSQRGGIKTQYFGPGTRLLVL.

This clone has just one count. The CDR3 DNA is TGTGCCAGCACCCCGGGACGGCATGAGGGTGGCTACACCTTC. Protein: CASTPGRHEGGYTF. This chain connects TRBV2 to TRBJ1-2; a possible D gene is TRBD1 (5 bases). The length of the CDR3 is 14 residues. Looked up from germline, CDR1 is SNHLY and CDR2 is FYNNEI. Deletions cut 7 bases from V and 7 bases from J, with 19 bases between.

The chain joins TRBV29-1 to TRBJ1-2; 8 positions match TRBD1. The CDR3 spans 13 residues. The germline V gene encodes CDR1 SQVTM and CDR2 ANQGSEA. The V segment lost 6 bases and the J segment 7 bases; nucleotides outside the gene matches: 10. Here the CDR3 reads CSVADRAESGYTF. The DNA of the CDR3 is TGCAGCGTCGCGGACAGGGCGGAAAGTGGCTACACCTTC. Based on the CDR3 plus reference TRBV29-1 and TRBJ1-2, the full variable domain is SAVISQKPSRDICQRGTSLTIQCQVDSQVTMMFWYRQQPGQSLTLIATANQGSEATYESGFVIDKFPISRPNLTFSTLTVSNMSPEDSSIYLCSVADRAESGYTFGSGTRLTVV.

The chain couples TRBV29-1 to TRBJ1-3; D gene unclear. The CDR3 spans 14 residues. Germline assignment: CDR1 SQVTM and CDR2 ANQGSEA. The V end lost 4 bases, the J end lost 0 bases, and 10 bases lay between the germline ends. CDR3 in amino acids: CSVVEGSSGNTIYF. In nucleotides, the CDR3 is TGCAGCGTTGTTGAGGGAAGCTCTGGAAACACCATATATTTT.

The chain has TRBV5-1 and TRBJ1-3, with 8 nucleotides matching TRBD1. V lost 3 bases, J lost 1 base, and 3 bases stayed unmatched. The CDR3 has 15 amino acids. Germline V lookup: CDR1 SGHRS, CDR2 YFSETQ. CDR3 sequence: CASSWTGQSGNTIYF. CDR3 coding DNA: TGCGCCAGCAGCTGGACAGGGCAATCTGGAAACACCATATATTTT. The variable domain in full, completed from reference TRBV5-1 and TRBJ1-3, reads KAGVTQTPRYLIKTRGQQVTLSCSPISGHRSVSWYQQTPGQGLQFLFEYFSETQRNKGNFPGRFSGRQFSNSRSEMNVSTLELGDSALYLCASSWTGQSGNTIYFGEGSWLTVV.

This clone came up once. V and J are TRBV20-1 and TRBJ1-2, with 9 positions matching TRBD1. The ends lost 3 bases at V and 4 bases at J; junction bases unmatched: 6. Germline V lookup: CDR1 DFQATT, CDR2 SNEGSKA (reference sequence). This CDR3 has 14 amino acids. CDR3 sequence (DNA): TGCAGTGCTAGTGGGGACAGGGAGATCTATGGCTACACCTTC. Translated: CSASGDREIYGYTF.

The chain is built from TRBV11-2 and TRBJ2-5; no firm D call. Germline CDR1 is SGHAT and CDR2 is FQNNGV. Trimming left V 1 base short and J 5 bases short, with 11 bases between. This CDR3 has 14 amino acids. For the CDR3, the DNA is TGTGCCAGCAGCTTAGTAAGTTCCGGGGAGACCCAGTACTTC. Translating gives CASSLVSSGETQYF.

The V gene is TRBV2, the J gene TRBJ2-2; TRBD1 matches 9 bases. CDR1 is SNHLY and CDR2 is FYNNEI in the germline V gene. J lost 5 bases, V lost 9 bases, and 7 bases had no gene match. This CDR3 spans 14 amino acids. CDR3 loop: CASCWDRETGELFF. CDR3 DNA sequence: TGTGCCAGTTGCTGGGACAGGGAAACCGGGGAGCTGTTTTTT.

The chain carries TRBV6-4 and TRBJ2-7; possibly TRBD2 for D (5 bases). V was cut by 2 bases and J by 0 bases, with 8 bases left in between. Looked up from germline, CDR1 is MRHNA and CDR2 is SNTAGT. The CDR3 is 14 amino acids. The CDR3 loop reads CASSDPGNSYEQYF. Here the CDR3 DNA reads TGTGCCAGCAGTGACCCCGGGAACTCCTACGAGCAGTACTTC.

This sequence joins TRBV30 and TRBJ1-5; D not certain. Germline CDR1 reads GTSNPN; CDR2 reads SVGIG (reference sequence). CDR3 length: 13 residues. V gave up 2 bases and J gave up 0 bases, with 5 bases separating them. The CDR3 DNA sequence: TGTGCCTGGAGTCGCAATAGCAATCAGCCCCAGCATTTT. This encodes CAWSRNSNQPQHF.

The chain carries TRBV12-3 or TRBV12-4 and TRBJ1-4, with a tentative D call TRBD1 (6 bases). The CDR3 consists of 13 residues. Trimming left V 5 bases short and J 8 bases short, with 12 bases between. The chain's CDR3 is CASSGGNWEKLFF. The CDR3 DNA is TGTGCCAGCAGTGGGGGCAACTGGGAAAAACTGTTTTTT.

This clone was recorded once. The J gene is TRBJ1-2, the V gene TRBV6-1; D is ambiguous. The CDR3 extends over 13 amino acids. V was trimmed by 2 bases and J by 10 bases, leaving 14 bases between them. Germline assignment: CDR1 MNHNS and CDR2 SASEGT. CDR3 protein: CASSERSLRAYTF. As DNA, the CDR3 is TGTGCCAGCAGTGAACGTTCTCTTAGGGCCTACACCTTC.

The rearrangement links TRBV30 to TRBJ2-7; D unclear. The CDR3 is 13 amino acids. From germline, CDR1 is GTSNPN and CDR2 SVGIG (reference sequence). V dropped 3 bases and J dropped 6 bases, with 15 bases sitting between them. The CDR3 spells CAWRIVGSGEQYF. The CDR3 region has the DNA TGTGCCTGGAGGATAGTAGGGTCTGGCGAGCAGTACTTC.

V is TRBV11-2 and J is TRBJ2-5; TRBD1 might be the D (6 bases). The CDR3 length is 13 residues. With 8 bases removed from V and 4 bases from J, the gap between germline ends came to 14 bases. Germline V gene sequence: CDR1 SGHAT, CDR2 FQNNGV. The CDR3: CASAQGGRETQYF. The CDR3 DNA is TGTGCCAGCGCACAAGGGGGTAGAGAGACCCAGTACTTC.

CDR3 in amino acids: CASSIAPTHYEQYF. Here the CDR3 DNA reads TGTGCCAGTAGTATTGCCCCCACTCACTACGAGCAGTACTTC. This chain links TRBV19 with TRBJ2-7; no definite D call. The CDR3 sequence is 14 residues long. Per germline, CDR1 LNHDA and CDR2 SQIVND (reference sequence). Trimming shortened V by 3 bases and J by 3 bases, and 12 bases separated the two germline ends.

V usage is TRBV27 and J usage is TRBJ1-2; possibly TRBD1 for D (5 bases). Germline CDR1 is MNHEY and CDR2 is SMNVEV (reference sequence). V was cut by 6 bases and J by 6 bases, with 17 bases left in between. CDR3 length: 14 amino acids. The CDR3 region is CASRSTGRHNGYTF. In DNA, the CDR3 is TGTGCCAGCAGATCTACGGGACGACACAATGGCTACACCTTC.

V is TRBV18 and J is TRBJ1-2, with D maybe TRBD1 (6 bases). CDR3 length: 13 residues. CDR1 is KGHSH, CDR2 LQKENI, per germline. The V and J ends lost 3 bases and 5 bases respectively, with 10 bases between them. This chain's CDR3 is CASSPDRPYGYTF. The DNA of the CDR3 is TGTGCCAGCTCACCTGACAGGCCATATGGCTACACCTTC. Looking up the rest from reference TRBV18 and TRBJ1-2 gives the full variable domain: NAGVMQNPRHLVRRRGQEARLRCSPMKGHSHVYWYRQLPEEGLKFMVYLQKENIIDESGMPKERFSAEFPKEGPSILRIQQVVRGDSAAYFCASSPDRPYGYTFGSGTRLTVV.

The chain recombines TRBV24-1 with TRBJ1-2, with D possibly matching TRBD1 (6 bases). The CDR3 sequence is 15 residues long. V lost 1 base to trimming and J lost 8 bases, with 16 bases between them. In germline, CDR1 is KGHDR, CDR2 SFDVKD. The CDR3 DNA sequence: TGTGCCACCAGTGATTTACGTGGGGGCCCAAGCGGCTACACCTTC. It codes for CATSDLRGGPSGYTF.

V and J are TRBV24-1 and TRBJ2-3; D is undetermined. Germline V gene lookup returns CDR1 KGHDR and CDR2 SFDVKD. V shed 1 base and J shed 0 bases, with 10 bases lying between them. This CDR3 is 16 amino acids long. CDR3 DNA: TGTGCCACCAGTGATTTTACGATAGGAAGCACAGATACGCAGTATTTT. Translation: CATSDFTIGSTDTQYF.